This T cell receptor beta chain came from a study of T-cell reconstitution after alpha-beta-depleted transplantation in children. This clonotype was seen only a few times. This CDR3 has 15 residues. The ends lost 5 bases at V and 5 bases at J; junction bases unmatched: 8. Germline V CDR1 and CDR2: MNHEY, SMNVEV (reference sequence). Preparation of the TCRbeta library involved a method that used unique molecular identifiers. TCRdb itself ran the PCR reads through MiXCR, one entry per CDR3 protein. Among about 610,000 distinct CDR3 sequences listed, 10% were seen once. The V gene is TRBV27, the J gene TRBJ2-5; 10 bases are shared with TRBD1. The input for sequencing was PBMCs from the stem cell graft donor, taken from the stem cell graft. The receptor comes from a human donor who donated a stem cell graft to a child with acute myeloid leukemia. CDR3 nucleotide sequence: TGTGCCAGCAGTGGGACAGGGGCCGGATGGGAGACCCAGTACTTC. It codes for CASSGTGAGWETQYF.